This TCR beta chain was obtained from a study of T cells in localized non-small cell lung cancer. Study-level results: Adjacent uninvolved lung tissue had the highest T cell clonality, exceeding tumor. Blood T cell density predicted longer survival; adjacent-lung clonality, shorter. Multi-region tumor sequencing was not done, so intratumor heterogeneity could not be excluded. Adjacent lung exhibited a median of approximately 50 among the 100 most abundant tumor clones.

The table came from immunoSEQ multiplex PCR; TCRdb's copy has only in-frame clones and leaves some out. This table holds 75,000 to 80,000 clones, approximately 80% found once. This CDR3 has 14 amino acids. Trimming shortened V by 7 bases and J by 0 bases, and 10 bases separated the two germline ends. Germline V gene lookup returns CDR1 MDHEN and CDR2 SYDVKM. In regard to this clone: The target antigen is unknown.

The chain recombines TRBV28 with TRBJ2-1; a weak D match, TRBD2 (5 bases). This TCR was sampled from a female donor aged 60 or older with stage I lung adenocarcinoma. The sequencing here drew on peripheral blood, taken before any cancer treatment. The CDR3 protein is CASNLDYSYNEQFF. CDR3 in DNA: TGTGCCAGCAACCTCGACTACTCCTACAATGAGCAGTTCTTC.